This passage covers 8 T cell receptor beta chains from one sample sequenced in a study of cytomegalovirus exposure and HLA in healthy donors. 13 Jbeta primers and 60 Vbeta primers were used for the PCR. Libraries were prepared by immunoSEQ multiplex PCR; TCRdb keeps only in-frame clonotypes and omits some of them. Its listing shows 200,000 or so clones. What was sequenced was PBMCs. The receptors were sampled from a boy between 10 and 17 years old in good health and CMV-seronegative.

This chain joins TRBV6-1 and TRBJ1-1, with 8 bases fitting TRBD1. The CDR3 extends over 14 amino acids. Trimming at V came to 4 bases and at J to 6 bases, leaving 7 bases not matched to a gene. CDR1 is MNHNS and CDR2 is SASEGT in the germline V gene. The CDR3, as DNA: TGTGCCAGCAGTGTCGACAGGGGAAGGTCTGAAGCTTTCTTT. Its translation: CASSVDRGRSEAFF.

The chain couples TRBV7-2 to TRBJ2-2; possible D gene TRBD2, 5 bases. The germline V gene has CDR1 SGHTA and CDR2 FQGNSA. Trimming took off 1 base at V and 0 bases at J, with 18 bases between the two ends. The CDR3 loop spans 19 amino acids. CDR3 protein: CASSLDLTQAASNTGELFF. The CDR3 DNA reads as TGTGCCAGCAGCTTAGATCTCACCCAAGCGGCTTCGAACACCGGGGAGCTGTTTTTT. The whole variable domain, filled in from reference TRBV7-2 and TRBJ2-2, reads GAGVSQSPSNKVTEKGKDVELRCDPISGHTALYWYRQSLGQGLEFLIYFQGNSAPDKSGLPSDRFSAERTGGSVSTLTIQRTQQEDSAVYLCASSLDLTQAASNTGELFFGEGSRLTVL.

V usage is TRBV29-1 and J usage is TRBJ1-6; 10 bases fit TRBD1. This CDR3 is 14 amino acids long. The J segment lost 9 bases and the V segment lost 5 bases, leaving 7 bases of the junction unmatched. Germline loops: CDR1 SQVTM, CDR2 ANQGSEA. CDR3 in amino acids: CSVSTGGGGSPLHF. CDR3 in DNA: TGCAGCGTTTCGACAGGGGGCGGCGGTTCACCCCTCCACTTT.

The chain employs TRBV5-4 and TRBJ1-1, with D unresolved. Germline V lookup: CDR1 SGHNT, CDR2 YYREEE (reference sequence). The CDR3 consists of 13 residues. V was clipped by 0 bases and J by 8 bases, with 11 bases between them. The CDR3 spells CASSLGSILEAFF. CDR3 bases: TGTGCCAGCAGCTTGGGGTCTATTTTGGAAGCTTTCTTT.

J is TRBJ2-3 and V is TRBV7-9; 8 bases match TRBD2. Germline loops: CDR1 SEHNR, CDR2 FQNEAQ (reference sequence). V was clipped by 3 bases and J by 9 bases; unmatched bases: 23. The CDR3 length is 19 residues. The CDR3 sequence is CASSFRGIAGFVGTRTQYF. Here the CDR3 DNA reads TGTGCCAGCAGCTTTAGGGGGATAGCGGGGTTTGTTGGCACTCGGACGCAGTATTTT.

This chain connects TRBV4-3 to TRBJ2-1; 8 bases are shared with TRBD2. The CDR3 spans 15 residues. Trimming removed 2 bases from V and 3 bases from J; junction bases left unmatched: 3. Germline loops: CDR1 LGHNA, CDR2 YSLEER. CDR3 loop: CASSQRRGDYNEQFF. The CDR3 coding sequence is TGCGCCAGCAGCCAAAGGCGGGGGGACTACAATGAGCAGTTCTTC.

The V and J genes are TRBV10-3 and TRBJ1-1; TRBD1 aligns across 10 bases. The CDR3 runs 14 residues. Germline CDR1 is ENHRY and CDR2 is SYGVKD. The J segment lost 1 base and the V segment lost 4 bases, leaving 0 bases of the junction unmatched. CDR3 DNA sequence: TGTGCCATCAGTGGGGACAGGGGGAACACTGAAGCTTTCTTT. Protein sequence: CAISGDRGNTEAFF.

The chain employs TRBV14 and TRBJ2-7; D gene uncertain. The V gene's germline CDR1 is SGHDN and CDR2 FVKESK. CDR3 length: 11 residues. Trimming took off 3 bases at V and 7 bases at J, with 7 bases between the two ends. DNA of the CDR3: TGTGCCAGCAGCCATTTCGGGGAGCAGTACTTC. It is translated as CASSHFGEQYF.